This TCR beta chain originates from a study of T cells after yellow fever vaccination. In the study overall: Fractions low in cell number were prepared with SMART-Seq v4 Ultra Low Input. Findings of the study overall: CD4 and CD8 compartments shared a small share of clonotypes. On re-exposure, the response was weaker but peaked faster, at day 5 versus 15.

UMIs were added to TCR cDNA along with a universal primer site when it was made by 5'RACE template switching. In TCRdb, the 5' RACE reads were re-called with MiXCR into one record per CDR3 protein. In the table there are around 46,000 distinct CDR3 sequences, less than 9% of which are singletons. The germline V gene encodes CDR1 SGHTA and CDR2 FQGNSA. The CDR3 consists of 14 residues. With 7 bases removed from V and 9 bases from J, the gap between germline ends came to 16 bases. This clonotype was seen ten or more times. The antigen is not known. This receptor was obtained from a man younger than 35 who received the YFV17D yellow fever vaccine. The rearrangement links TRBV7-2 to TRBJ1-6; D perhaps matches TRBD1 (5 bases). The specimen was CD8+ T cells sorted from PBMCs, collected roughly 15 days after the first yellow fever vaccination. The CDR3 loop is CASTPLQGLSPLHF. CDR3 nucleotide sequence: TGTGCCAGCACCCCGCTGCAGGGTCTTTCACCCCTCCACTTT.